These 21 T cell receptor beta chains were all obtained from the same sample, sequenced in a study of T cells in Graves' hyperthyroidism and ophthalmopathy. There were TCR beta CDR3 regions amplified from RNA transcripts. Initially, a first-round RT-PCR of the TCR CDR3 employed the HTBI primer set. MiXCR was run by TCRdb on the multiplex PCR reads, yielding one entry per CDR3 protein. The sample holds roughly 570,000 distinct CDR3 sequences, around 46% seen once. Sequences were obtained from peripheral blood or thyroid tissue (not recorded which). The receptors stem from an adult woman with Graves' disease, either hyperthyroidism or ophthalmopathy (not recorded which).

This chain connects TRBV29-1 to TRBJ1-4, with 10 bases lining up with TRBD1. V lost 4 bases, J lost 11 bases, and 10 bases stayed unmatched. CDR1 is SQVTM, CDR2 ANQGSEA, per germline. The CDR3 is 14 residues long. The CDR3 region is CSVGQGAVDRKLFF. The DNA of the CDR3 is TGCAGCGTTGGACAGGGGGCGGTAGATCGTAAACTGTTTTTT.

The rearrangement uses TRBV5-1 and TRBJ1-2; D perhaps matches TRBD1 (6 bases). V dropped 4 bases and J dropped 1 base, with 11 bases sitting between them. There are 14 residues in the CDR3. Per the germline V gene, CDR1 is SGHRS and CDR2 is YFSETQ. The CDR3 loop reads CASSVGQNNYGYTF. The CDR3 DNA is TGCGCCAGCAGCGTTGGACAGAATAACTATGGCTACACCTTC.

The chain employs TRBV5-1 and TRBJ1-1; D is uncertain. Looked up from germline, CDR1 is SGHRS and CDR2 is YFSETQ. The CDR3 has 11 residues. V lost 4 bases, J lost 11 bases, and 12 bases lay in between. The CDR3 coding sequence is TGCGCCAGCAGCCAAGACGCGAGGGCTTTCTTT. Protein product: CASSQDARAFF.

This clonotype was picked up many times. The rearrangement links TRBV20-1 to TRBJ2-7; 7 nucleotides match TRBD2. V lost 5 bases, J lost 6 bases, and 13 bases stayed unmatched. Germline CDR1 is DFQATT and CDR2 is SNEGSKA (reference sequence). The CDR3 is 14 amino acids. Here the CDR3 DNA reads TGCAGTGCTCCCCAATGGGGAGGGCGAACCGAGCAGTACTTC. This codes for CSAPQWGGRTEQYF.

V gene TRBV24-1 combines with J gene TRBJ2-2, with 9 bases identical to TRBD2. The ends lost 5 bases at V and 3 bases at J; junction bases unmatched: 6. The germline V gene encodes CDR1 KGHDR and CDR2 SFDVKD. The CDR3 contains 16 residues. The CDR3 DNA sequence: TGTGCCACCAGTGCGTTAGCGGGAGAGGACACCGGGGAGCTGTTTTTT. It is translated as CATSALAGEDTGELFF.

Ten or more counts support this clonotype. The J gene is TRBJ1-5, the V gene TRBV6-1; D gene ambiguous. With 5 bases removed from V and 4 bases from J, the gap between germline ends came to 12 bases. Germline CDR1 and CDR2: MNHNS and SASEGT. The CDR3 has 14 amino acids. For the CDR3, the DNA is TGTGCCAGCAGTTCCTTCGATCGAAATCAGCCCCAGCATTTT. This translates into CASSSFDRNQPQHF.

In this sample, this clonotype turned up many times. The gene calls are TRBV9 and TRBJ1-2; no firm D call. This CDR3 contains 13 residues. CDR1 is SGDLS and CDR2 is YYNGEE in the germline V gene. V lost 0 bases to trimming and J lost 2 bases, with 5 bases between them. The CDR3 spells CASSVVSNYGYTF. The CDR3, as DNA: TGTGCCAGCAGCGTAGTCAGCAACTATGGCTACACCTTC.

CDR3 bases: TGTGCCAGCAAAAAAGCGGGGGAAAGTTACGAGCAGTACTTC. The encoded protein is CASKKAGESYEQYF. The rearrangement uses TRBV19 and TRBJ2-7, with 8 nucleotides matching TRBD2. CDR3 length: 14 residues. The V gene's germline CDR1 is LNHDA and CDR2 SQIVND (reference sequence). With V trimmed by 9 bases and J by 4 bases, 11 bases remained unmatched.

The chain recombines TRBV10-1 with TRBJ2-5; tentative D call: TRBD2 (6 bases). The germline V and J ends were trimmed by 5 bases and 2 bases, with 9 bases remaining between them. The CDR3 is made up of 13 amino acids. CDR1 and CDR2 from the germline V gene are WNHNN and SYGVQD (reference sequence). CDR3 nucleotide sequence: TGCGCCAGCAGTTCGGCGGGACAAGAGACCCAGTACTTC. Translated, it gives CASSSAGQETQYF.

This clonotype has ten or more counts. The V gene is TRBV7-3, the J gene TRBJ2-2, with 9 nucleotides matching TRBD1. Germline V CDR1 and CDR2: SGHTA, FQGTGA. The length of the CDR3 is 15 residues. Germline trimming cut 3 bases from V and 6 bases from J; bases unmatched to any gene: 5. CDR3: CASSLTGGGAGELFF. CDR3 bases: TGTGCCAGCAGCTTGACAGGGGGGGGGGCCGGGGAGCTGTTTTTT. Drawing the rest from reference TRBV7-3 and TRBJ2-2, the complete variable domain is GAGVSQTPSNKVTEKGKYVELRCDPISGHTALYWYRQSLGQGPEFLIYFQGTGAADDSGLPNDRFFAVRPEGSVSTLKIQRTERGDSAVYLCASSLTGGGAGELFFGEGSRLTVL.

This clonotype was counted a single time. V usage is TRBV19 and J usage is TRBJ1-5, with D possibly matching TRBD1 (5 bases). The V end lost 6 bases, the J end lost 8 bases, and 14 bases lay between the germline ends. The CDR3 consists of 13 residues. Germline loops: CDR1 LNHDA, CDR2 SQIVND (reference sequence). The CDR3 DNA follows: TGTGCCAGTAGGACAGAGGATGCGAAGCCCCAGCATTTT. Protein: CASRTEDAKPQHF.

There are a few counts of this clonotype. The junction departs from the called germline gene at one end, perhaps through a read error. The rearrangement joins TRBV7-9 to TRBJ2-1; TRBD2 aligns across 11 bases. CDR1 and CDR2 (germline): SEHNR, FQNEAQ (reference sequence). The CDR3 consists of 13 residues. The CDR3 DNA follows: TGTGCCAGCAGCTCGGGACTAGCGGCCTCCGCGGTCTTC. This codes for CASSSGLAASAVF.

The rearrangement links TRBV2 to TRBJ2-5; D gene unclear. The V end was cut by 2 bases, the J end by 6 bases, with 7 bases between. CDR1 and CDR2 (germline): SNHLY, FYNNEI. The CDR3 is 12 residues long. CDR3 in amino acids: CASSEMLKTQYF. The CDR3 DNA sequence: TGTGCCAGCAGTGAAATGCTTAAGACCCAGTACTTC.

V is TRBV6-2 or TRBV6-3 and J is TRBJ1-6; D call uncertain. Trimming cost V 2 bases and J 0 bases, with 11 bases left between them. Germline V lookup: CDR1 MNHEY, CDR2 SVGEGT. CDR3 size: 17 residues. CDR3 DNA sequence: TGTGCCAGCAGTTACCAAGGGCCAGACTCCTATAATTCACCCCTCCACTTT. Translating it yields CASSYQGPDSYNSPLHF.

The rearrangement joins TRBV12-3 or TRBV12-4 to TRBJ1-1; D possibly corresponds to TRBD1 (6 bases). The CDR3 covers 14 residues. V was trimmed by 7 bases and J by 1 base, leaving 13 bases between them. The CDR3 region has the DNA TGTGCCAGCACTTGGGACAAGGGGAACACTGAAGCTTTCTTT. It is translated as CASTWDKGNTEAFF.

This chain links TRBV15 with TRBJ2-6, with D hard to call. This CDR3 spans 14 amino acids. From germline, CDR1 is LNHNV and CDR2 YYDKDF (reference sequence). V was clipped by 3 bases and J by 5 bases, with 8 bases between them. CDR3 protein: CATSSAVWANVLTF. The CDR3 bases are TGTGCCACCAGCAGTGCGGTTTGGGCCAACGTCCTGACTTTC.

This clonotype was counted many times. This sequence joins TRBV20-1 and TRBJ1-2; D uncertain. V dropped 5 bases and J dropped 2 bases, with 9 bases sitting between them. Per germline, CDR1 DFQATT and CDR2 SNEGSKA (reference sequence). The CDR3 runs to 12 residues. This chain's CDR3 is CSAPPQNYGYTF. The CDR3, as DNA: TGCAGTGCTCCCCCGCAGAACTATGGCTACACCTTC.

This clonotype has at least ten counts. The chain has TRBV7-9 and TRBJ2-5; D gene uncertain. V was shortened by 1 base and J by 2 bases, with 8 bases between the two germline ends. Germline assignment: CDR1 SEHNR and CDR2 FQNEAQ (reference sequence). The CDR3 extends over 14 amino acids. The CDR3 DNA sequence: TGTGCCAGCAGCTTAGTAGGCAGACAAGAGACCCAGTACTTC. It is translated as CASSLVGRQETQYF.

The chain uses TRBV19 and TRBJ2-3; weak D call: TRBD2 (6 bases). Germline loops: CDR1 LNHDA, CDR2 SQIVND (reference sequence). V was cut by 5 bases and J by 8 bases, with 23 bases left in between. The CDR3 runs 16 residues. The DNA for the CDR3 is TGTGCCAGTAGTCCCAGACTCCAAGGGAGGCAAGCTACGCAGTATTTT. It specifies CASSPRLQGRQATQYF. The variable domain in full, completed from reference TRBV19 and TRBJ2-3, reads DGGITQSPKYLFRKEGQNVTLSCEQNLNHDAMYWYRQDPGQGLRLIYYSQIVNDFQKGDIAEGYSVSREKKESFPLTVTSAQKNPTAFYLCASSPRLQGRQATQYFGPGTRLTVL.

This rearrangement joins TRBV5-1 to TRBJ1-4; tentative D call: TRBD1 (5 bases). Trimming stripped 0 bases from V and 10 bases from J, with 16 bases between. Germline CDR1 and CDR2: SGHRS and YFSETQ. This CDR3 contains 15 residues. The DNA for the CDR3 is TGCGCCAGCAGCTTGGTAGGCAGGGACTTTGGAAAACTGTTTTTT. Encoded protein: CASSLVGRDFGKLFF.

The chain carries TRBV5-1 and TRBJ2-7; 10 positions match TRBD2. The germline CDR1 and CDR2 sequences are SGHRS and YFSETQ. The CDR3 contains 14 residues. The ends lost 2 bases at V and 4 bases at J; junction bases unmatched: 3. CDR3 nucleotide sequence: TGCGCCAGCAGCTTAGGACTAGCGGAATACGAGCAGTACTTC. Amino acids: CASSLGLAEYEQYF.